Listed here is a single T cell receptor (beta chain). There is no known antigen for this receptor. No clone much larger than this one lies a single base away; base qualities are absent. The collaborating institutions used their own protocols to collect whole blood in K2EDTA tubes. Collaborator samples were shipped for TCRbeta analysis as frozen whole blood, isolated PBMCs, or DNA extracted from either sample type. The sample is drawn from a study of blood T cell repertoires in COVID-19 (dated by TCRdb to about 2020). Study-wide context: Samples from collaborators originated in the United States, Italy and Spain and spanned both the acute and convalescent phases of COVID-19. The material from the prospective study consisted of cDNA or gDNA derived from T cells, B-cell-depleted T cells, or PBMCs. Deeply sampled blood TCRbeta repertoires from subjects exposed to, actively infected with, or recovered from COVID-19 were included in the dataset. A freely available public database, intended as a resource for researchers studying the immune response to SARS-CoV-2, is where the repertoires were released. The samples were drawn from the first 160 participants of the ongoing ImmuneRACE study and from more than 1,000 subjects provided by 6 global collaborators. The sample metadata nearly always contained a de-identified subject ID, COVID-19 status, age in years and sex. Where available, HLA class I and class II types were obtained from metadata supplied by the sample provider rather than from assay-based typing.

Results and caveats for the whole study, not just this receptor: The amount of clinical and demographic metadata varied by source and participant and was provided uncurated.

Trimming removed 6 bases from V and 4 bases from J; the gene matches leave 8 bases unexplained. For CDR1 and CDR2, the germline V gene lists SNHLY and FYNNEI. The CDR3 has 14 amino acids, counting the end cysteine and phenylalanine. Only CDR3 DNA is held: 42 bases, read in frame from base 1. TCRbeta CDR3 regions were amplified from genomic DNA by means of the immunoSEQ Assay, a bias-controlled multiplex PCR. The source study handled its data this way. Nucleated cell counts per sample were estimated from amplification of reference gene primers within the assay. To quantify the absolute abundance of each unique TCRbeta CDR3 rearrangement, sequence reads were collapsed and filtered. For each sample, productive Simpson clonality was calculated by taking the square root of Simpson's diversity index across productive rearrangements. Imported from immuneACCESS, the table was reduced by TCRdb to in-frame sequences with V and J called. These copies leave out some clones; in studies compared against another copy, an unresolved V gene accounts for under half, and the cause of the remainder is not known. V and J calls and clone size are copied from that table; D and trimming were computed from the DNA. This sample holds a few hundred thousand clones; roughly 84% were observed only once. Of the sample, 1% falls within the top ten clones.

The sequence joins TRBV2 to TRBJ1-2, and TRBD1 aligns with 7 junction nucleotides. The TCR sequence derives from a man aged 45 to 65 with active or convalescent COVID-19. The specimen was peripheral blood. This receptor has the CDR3 CASSEGPGGYGYTF. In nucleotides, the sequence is TGTGCCAGCAGCGAGGGGCCAGGGGGCTATGGCTACACCTTC.